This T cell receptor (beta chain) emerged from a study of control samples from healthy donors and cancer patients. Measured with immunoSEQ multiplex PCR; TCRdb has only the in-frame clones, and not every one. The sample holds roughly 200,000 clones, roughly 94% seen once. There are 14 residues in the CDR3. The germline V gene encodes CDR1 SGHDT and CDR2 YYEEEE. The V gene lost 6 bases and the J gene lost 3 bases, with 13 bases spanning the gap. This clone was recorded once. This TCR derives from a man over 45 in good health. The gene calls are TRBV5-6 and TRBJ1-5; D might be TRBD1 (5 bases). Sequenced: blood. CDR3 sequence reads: CASTWGGINQPQHF. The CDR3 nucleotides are TGTGCCAGCACCTGGGGGGGAATCAATCAGCCCCAGCATTTT.